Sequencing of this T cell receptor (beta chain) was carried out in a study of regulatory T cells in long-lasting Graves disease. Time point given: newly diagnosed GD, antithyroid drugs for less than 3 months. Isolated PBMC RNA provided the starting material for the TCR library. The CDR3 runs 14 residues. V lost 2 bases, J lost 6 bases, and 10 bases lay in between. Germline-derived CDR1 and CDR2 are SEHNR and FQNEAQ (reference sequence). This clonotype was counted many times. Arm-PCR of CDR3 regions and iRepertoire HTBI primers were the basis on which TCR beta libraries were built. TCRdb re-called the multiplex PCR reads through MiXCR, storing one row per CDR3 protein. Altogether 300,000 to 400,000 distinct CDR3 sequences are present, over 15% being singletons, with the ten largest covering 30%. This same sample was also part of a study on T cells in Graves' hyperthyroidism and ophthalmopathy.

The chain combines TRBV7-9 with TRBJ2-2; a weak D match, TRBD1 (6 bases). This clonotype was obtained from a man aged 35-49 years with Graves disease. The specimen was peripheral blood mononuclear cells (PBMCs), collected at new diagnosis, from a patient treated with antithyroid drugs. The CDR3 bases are TGTGCCAGCAGCTTACCAGGGGAGTCCGGGGAGCTGTTTTTT. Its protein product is CASSLPGESGELFF.